Sequencing of this T cell receptor beta chain was carried out in a study of T cell responses to AZD1222 COVID-19 vaccine. General study points: Females outnumbered males among donors, who were mostly white British; clonal diversity was possibly underestimated. Elevations in Spike-specific TCR breadth and depth followed administration of two AZD1222 doses. The CD4 TCRs associated with vaccination extended across spike and predominated at 160-218 and 743-854.

Generated by immunoSEQ multiplex PCR, the TCRdb table keeps only in-frame clones and is missing some. This sample carries about 120,000 clones, roughly 90% of them seen once, and the ten largest clones take about 3.5%. Concerning this clone: The antigen is undetermined.

Germline V gives CDR1 MNHEY, CDR2 SVGEGT. J was trimmed by 10 bases and V by 5 bases; bases with no gene match: 16. CDR3 length equals 15 residues. This sequence joins TRBV6-2 or TRBV6-3 and TRBJ2-5; TRBD1 matches at 7 bases. The receptor was derived from an adult in good health. The specimen comprised peripheral blood, sampled on day 0 of AZD1222 vaccination. CDR3 coding DNA: TGTGCCAGCAGTGGGGGTTCACAGGGGCAAGACGACCAGTACTTC. Amino acids: CASSGGSQGQDDQYF.